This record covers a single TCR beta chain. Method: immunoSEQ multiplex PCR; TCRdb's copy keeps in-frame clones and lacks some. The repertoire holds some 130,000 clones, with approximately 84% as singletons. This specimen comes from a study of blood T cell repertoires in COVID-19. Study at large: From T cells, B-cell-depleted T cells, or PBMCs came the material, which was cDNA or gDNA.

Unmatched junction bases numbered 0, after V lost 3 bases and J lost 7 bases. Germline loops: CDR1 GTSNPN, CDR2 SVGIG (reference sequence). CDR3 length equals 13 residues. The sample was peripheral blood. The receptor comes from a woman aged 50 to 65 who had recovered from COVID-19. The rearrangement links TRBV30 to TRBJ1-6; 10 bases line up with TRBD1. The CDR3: CAWRGQGNSPLHF. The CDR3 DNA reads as TGTGCCTGGAGGGGACAGGGGAATTCACCCCTCCACTTT.